The next 32 T cell receptor beta chains were all read from a single sample in a study of cytomegalovirus exposure and HLA in healthy donors. Both 60 Vbeta primers and 13 Jbeta primers went into the PCR. The data were produced by immunoSEQ multiplex PCR, yet TCRdb's version contains in-frame clones alone and is incomplete. The repertoire table contains 170,000 or so clones. The specimen sequenced was PBMCs. These receptors came from a man aged 25 to 45 in good health and CMV-seronegative.

The DNA for the CDR3 is TGCGCCAGCCCTAACATATACAGGGGGTCCTACGAGCAGTACTTC. Its translation is CASPNIYRGSYEQYF. The J gene is TRBJ2-7, the V gene TRBV5-1, with TRBD1 matching over 8 bases. V dropped 7 bases and J dropped 1; count of bases not matched to a gene: 10. The CDR3 has 15 residues. Per germline, CDR1 SGHRS and CDR2 YFSETQ.

This chain uses TRBV30 with TRBJ1-2, with D maybe TRBD1 (5 bases). The CDR3 extends over 10 amino acids. Germline V gives CDR1 GTSNPN, CDR2 SVGIG (reference sequence). V was clipped by 5 bases and J by 8 bases, with 9 bases between them. The CDR3 coding sequence is TGTGCCTGGGGGGGGGACGGCTACACCTTC. It specifies CAWGGDGYTF.

The chain carries TRBV2 and TRBJ1-4; the match to TRBD1 covers 8 bases. Germline lookup yields CDR1 SNHLY and CDR2 FYNNEI. The CDR3 is 13 amino acids. The V and J ends lost 11 bases and 8 bases, in that order; junction bases with no gene match: 10. The CDR3: CAGNDRGLEKLFF. The CDR3 DNA reads as TGTGCCGGAAATGACAGGGGTTTGGAAAAACTGTTTTTT.

The chain is built from TRBV5-4 and TRBJ2-2, with TRBD2 matching over 7 bases. The CDR3 loop spans 16 amino acids. Germline CDR1 is SGHNT and CDR2 is YYREEE (reference sequence). Trimming took 1 base from V and 1 from J; bases not matched to a gene: 4. This CDR3 reads CASSLPSGGNTGELFF. The CDR3 DNA reads TGTGCCAGCAGCTTGCCTAGCGGTGGGAACACCGGGGAGCTGTTTTTT.

This chain connects TRBV21-1 to TRBJ1-1; TRBD1, the D gene given by the table, was not confirmed from the DNA. TRBV21-1 is a listed pseudogene. This CDR3 region has 16 residues. The CDR3 region is CASSVQGSLINTEAFF. CDR3 coding DNA: TGTGCCAGCAGCGTTCAGGGCTCACTCATTAACACTGAAGCTTTCTTT.

CDR3 region: CASSKVLDSNTGELFF. The DNA of the CDR3 is TGTGCCAGCAGCAAAGTCTTGGACAGTAACACCGGGGAGCTGTTTTTT. This chain uses TRBV21-1 with TRBJ2-2; no DNA check was done on the table's D call, TRBD1. TRBV21-1 is reported as a pseudogene. The CDR3 has 16 amino acids.

This chain links TRBV4-2 with TRBJ2-1; D may be TRBD1 (7 bases). Germline CDR1 is LGHNA and CDR2 is YNFKEQ. V was pared by 5 bases and J by 3 bases, with 17 bases between. The CDR3 totals 16 residues. The CDR3 region is CASSEGGRGNYNEQFF. The CDR3 nucleotides are TGTGCCAGCAGCGAGGGGGGCAGGGGGAACTACAATGAGCAGTTCTTC.

The chain couples TRBV18 to TRBJ2-1; 13 bases fit TRBD2. The CDR3 contains 16 residues. V was pared by 4 bases and J by 6 bases, with 6 bases of the junction left unmatched. Germline lookup yields CDR1 KGHSH and CDR2 LQKENI. The CDR3 bases are TGTGCCAGCTCACGGACTAGCGGGAGTTACTTCAATGAGCAGTTCTTC. Amino acids: CASSRTSGSYFNEQFF.

The rearrangement uses TRBV5-1 and TRBJ1-2, with D maybe TRBD1 (6 bases). The CDR3 loop spans 13 amino acids. Germline-derived CDR1 and CDR2 are SGHRS and YFSETQ. Between the trimmed V and J ends, which lost 1 base and 5 bases, there was a span of 9 bases. Written as DNA, the CDR3 is TGCGCCAGCAGCTTGCGGGGGGCATATGGCTACACCTTC. Protein sequence: CASSLRGAYGYTF.

The gene calls are TRBV5-1 and TRBJ2-7; 8 positions agree with TRBD2. V lost 7 bases to trimming and J lost 0 bases; unmatched junction nucleotides: 9. Germline V CDR1 and CDR2: SGHRS, YFSETQ. The CDR3 is 15 amino acids. CDR3 region: CASGTGTRDSYEQYF. The DNA of the CDR3 is TGCGCCAGCGGAACCGGGACTAGGGACTCCTACGAGCAGTACTTC.

The chain employs TRBV25-1 and TRBJ1-1; the D is unclear. CDR1 and CDR2 (germline): MGHDK, SYGVNS. V was shortened by 4 bases and J by 4 bases, with 16 bases between the two germline ends. The CDR3 totals 15 residues. CDR3 nucleotides: TGTGCCAGCAGTGCGACCCCCGGGTATGTCACTGAAGCTTTCTTT. Residues: CASSATPGYVTEAFF.

V is TRBV7-9 and J is TRBJ2-7; maybe TRBD2 (5 bases). Trimming stripped 3 bases from V and 6 bases from J, with 9 bases between. The length of the CDR3 is 12 residues. Germline values: CDR1 SEHNR, CDR2 FQNEAQ (reference sequence). In nucleotides, the CDR3 is TGTGCCAGCAGCTTTGGGAGTACCGAGCAGTACTTC. Residues: CASSFGSTEQYF.

The rearrangement uses TRBV5-5 and TRBJ1-4, with D possibly TRBD1 on 5 matching bases. Germline loops: CDR1 SGHKS, CDR2 YYEKEE (reference sequence). This CDR3 is 15 amino acids long. The germline V and J ends were trimmed by 4 bases and 3 bases, with 13 bases remaining between them. CDR3 sequence: CASSVAGNANEKLFF. Written as DNA, the CDR3 is TGTGCCAGCAGCGTCGCAGGGAACGCTAATGAAAAACTGTTTTTT. Drawing the rest from reference TRBV5-5 and TRBJ1-4, the complete variable domain is DAGVTQSPTHLIKTRGQQVTLRCSPISGHKSVSWYQQVLGQGPQFIFQYYEKEERGRGNFPDRFSARQFPNYSSELNVNALLLGDSALYLCASSVAGNANEKLFFGSGTQLSVL.

The chain combines TRBV5-1 with TRBJ1-1; D perhaps matches TRBD1 (6 bases). This CDR3 comprises 14 residues. CDR1 and CDR2 from the germline V gene are SGHRS and YFSETQ. V was pared by 4 bases and J by 7 bases, with 17 bases between. CDR3: CASSPEIQGDEAFF. The CDR3 DNA follows: TGCGCCAGCAGCCCGGAAATACAGGGCGATGAAGCTTTCTTT. The full variable domain, in which reference TRBV5-1 and TRBJ1-1 provide the parts outside the CDR3, is KAGVTQTPRYLIKTRGQQVTLSCSPISGHRSVSWYQQTPGQGLQFLFEYFSETQRNKGNFPGRFSGRQFSNSRSEMNVSTLELGDSALYLCASSPEIQGDEAFFGQGTRLTVV.

J is TRBJ1-5 and V is TRBV9, with a tentative D call TRBD1 (5 bases). Germline V gene data show CDR1 as SGDLS and CDR2 as YYNGEE. There are 13 residues in the CDR3. Trimming shortened V by 3 bases and J by 8 bases, and 12 bases separated the two germline ends. CDR3 protein: CASSAAPGEPQHF. The CDR3 bases are TGTGCCAGCAGCGCTGCCCCGGGGGAGCCCCAGCATTTT.

This chain uses TRBV6-1 with TRBJ1-5, with a possible D match to TRBD1 (6 bases). Trimming removed 3 bases from V and 3 bases from J, with 9 bases in between. This CDR3 comprises 14 residues. Germline CDR1 reads MNHNS; CDR2 reads SASEGT. CDR3 DNA sequence: TGTGCCAGCAGTGACGGGGGGGCCAATCAGCCCCAGCATTTT. Amino acids: CASSDGGANQPQHF.

The chain couples TRBV4-2 to TRBJ2-7, with D maybe TRBD2 (6 bases). The CDR3 length is 13 residues. V lost 3 bases, J lost 5 bases, and 11 bases lay in between. CDR1 and CDR2 (germline): LGHNA, YNFKEQ. The DNA for the CDR3 is TGTGCCAGCAGCCACAGACTAGTTGACGAGCAGTACTTC. Translated, it gives CASSHRLVDEQYF.

The CDR3 DNA sequence: TGTGCCAGCAGCCAAGATCACCTAGCGTCCGAGCAGTACTTC. Residues: CASSQDHLASEQYF. V usage is TRBV14 and J usage is TRBJ2-7, with D perhaps TRBD2 (6 bases). This CDR3 has 14 residues. Trimming cost V 0 bases and J 6 bases, with 12 bases left between them. CDR1 is SGHDN and CDR2 is FVKESK in the germline V gene.

The chain couples TRBV19 to TRBJ1-1, with 8 nucleotides matching TRBD1. This CDR3 spans 14 amino acids. Germline V gene lookup returns CDR1 LNHDA and CDR2 SQIVND (reference sequence). V lost 1 base and J lost 6; bases outside the gene matches: 4. The CDR3 DNA reads as TGTGCCAGTAGTATAGGTCAGGGGGCACCTGAAGCTTTCTTT. Residues: CASSIGQGAPEAFF.

V and J are TRBV5-4 and TRBJ2-7, with D perhaps TRBD2 (5 bases). Germline CDR1 and CDR2: SGHNT and YYREEE (reference sequence). The CDR3 runs 14 residues. V lost 3 bases and J lost 2, with 12 bases in between. The CDR3 coding sequence is TGTGCCAGCAGCTCGGAATCCGGGACCTACGAGCAGTACTTC. Encoded protein: CASSSESGTYEQYF.

The chain uses TRBV7-2 and TRBJ2-1; 8 positions agree with TRBD2. CDR3 size: 19 residues. Trimming at V came to 1 base and at J to 3 bases, leaving 14 bases not matched to a gene. In germline, CDR1 is SGHTA, CDR2 FQGNSA. CDR3: CASSLGARGAGGDYNEQFF. CDR3 bases: TGTGCCAGCAGCTTAGGGGCCCGTGGGGCGGGAGGTGACTACAATGAGCAGTTCTTC.

V usage is TRBV7-8 and J usage is TRBJ1-2, with D perhaps matching TRBD1 (5 bases). The germline V gene has CDR1 SGHVS and CDR2 FQNEAQ. V gave up 1 base and J gave up 2 bases, with 14 bases separating them. The CDR3 loop spans 16 amino acids. This CDR3 is CASSLGGAGENYGYTF. The CDR3 DNA is TGTGCCAGCAGCTTAGGTGGGGCCGGAGAAAACTATGGCTACACCTTC.

V is TRBV5-1 and J is TRBJ2-1; 8 bases fit TRBD2. CDR1 is SGHRS, CDR2 YFSETQ, per germline. Trimming at V came to 2 bases and at J to 3 bases, leaving 4 bases not matched to a gene. The CDR3 has 15 amino acids. The CDR3 DNA follows: TGCGCCAGCAGCTTTGGGACTAGTGACTACAATGAGCAGTTCTTC. Translated, it gives CASSFGTSDYNEQFF.

The chain carries TRBV5-1 and TRBJ1-1, with D possibly being TRBD1 (5 bases). V was pared by 2 bases and J by 6 bases, with 14 bases between. The germline V gene encodes CDR1 SGHRS and CDR2 YFSETQ. The CDR3 is made up of 14 amino acids. This CDR3 reads CASSFSGEVPEAFF. The DNA for the CDR3 is TGCGCCAGCAGCTTTTCGGGGGAGGTCCCTGAAGCTTTCTTT.

This rearrangement joins TRBV5-1 to TRBJ2-2; TRBD1 matches 9 bases. CDR1 and CDR2 from the germline V gene are SGHRS and YFSETQ. The CDR3 length is 15 residues. V was clipped by 1 base and J by 5 bases; unmatched bases: 3. The CDR3 nucleotides are TGCGCCAGCAGCTTGACAGGGGGCTCAACCGGGGAGCTGTTTTTT. Protein: CASSLTGGSTGELFF.

The rearrangement joins TRBV5-1 to TRBJ1-1; D unclear. V was pared by 5 bases and J by 6 bases, with 11 bases between. The CDR3 contains 12 residues. Germline values: CDR1 SGHRS, CDR2 YFSETQ. CDR3 nucleotides: TGCGCCAGCAGGACGGGAGGTCCTGAAGCTTTCTTT. Protein sequence: CASRTGGPEAFF.

The chain couples TRBV19 to TRBJ1-5, with 11 bases identical to TRBD1. Germline lookup yields CDR1 LNHDA and CDR2 SQIVND (reference sequence). The CDR3 runs to 18 residues. V was clipped by 5 bases and J by 0 bases; unmatched bases: 9. The CDR3 bases are TGTGCCAGTAGTGATGGACAGGGGGCGAGCCATAGCAATCAGCCCCAGCATTTT. This codes for CASSDGQGASHSNQPQHF. Full variable domain (missing parts from reference TRBV19 and TRBJ1-5): DGGITQSPKYLFRKEGQNVTLSCEQNLNHDAMYWYRQDPGQGLRLIYYSQIVNDFQKGDIAEGYSVSREKKESFPLTVTSAQKNPTAFYLCASSDGQGASHSNQPQHFGDGTRLSIL.

This chain connects TRBV11-2 to TRBJ2-3, with D tentatively TRBD2 (5 bases). The CDR3 length is 19 residues. V dropped 1 base and J dropped 2 bases, with 22 bases sitting between them. Germline CDR1 SGHAT, CDR2 FQNNGV. In nucleotides, the CDR3 is TGTGCCAGCAGCTTAGCGGGGAAGGGTGTGGGAGCGATCACAGATACGCAGTATTTT. The encoded protein is CASSLAGKGVGAITDTQYF.

The chain has TRBV2 and TRBJ2-1; D call uncertain. CDR3 length: 14 residues. Germline-derived CDR1 and CDR2 are SNHLY and FYNNEI. Trimming cost V 6 bases and J 7 bases, with 16 bases left between them. CDR3 sequence (DNA): TGTGCCAGCAGCCCTCGCGGAAGCACAAATGAGCAGTTCTTC. As protein: CASSPRGSTNEQFF.

This sequence joins TRBV19 and TRBJ1-1; D may be TRBD1 (5 bases). There are 14 residues in the CDR3. CDR1 is LNHDA and CDR2 is SQIVND in the germline V gene (reference sequence). The V and J ends lost 2 bases and 0 bases respectively, with 7 bases between them. CDR3 sequence (DNA): TGTGCCAGTAGTATACAGGGCTTGAACACTGAAGCTTTCTTT. Amino acids: CASSIQGLNTEAFF.

V and J are TRBV10-3 and TRBJ2-1, with 13 bases identical to TRBD2. CDR1 is ENHRY and CDR2 is SYGVKD in the germline V gene. The CDR3 has 15 residues. Germline trimming cut 10 bases from V and 14 bases from J; bases unmatched to any gene: 17. CDR3 nucleotides: TGTGCCAGCAGAGCCCCCGGGACTAGCGGGGTAGTAAAGTTCTTC. Translation gives CASRAPGTSGVVKFF.

This chain links TRBV10-3 with TRBJ2-5; 9 positions agree with TRBD1. Matching the DNA end better, TRBJ2-7 makes the J call doubtful. This CDR3 is 16 amino acids long. The V gene's germline CDR1 is ENHRY and CDR2 SYGVKD. The CDR3: CAISAAYGTGTYEQYF. CDR3 nucleotide sequence: TGTGCCATCAGCGCGGCTTACGGGACAGGGACCTACGAGCAGTACTTC.